This TCR beta chain was identified in a study of T cells in Graves' hyperthyroidism and ophthalmopathy. Study-level information: Sampling of peripheral blood happened at initial diagnosis, prior to any treatment.

The CDR3 regions of TCR beta were amplified from RNA transcripts. TCR CDR3 regions were first amplified by RT-PCR with HTBI primers. Using its own MiXCR run on the multiplex PCR reads, TCRdb lists one record per CDR3 protein. The sample shows 800,000 or so distinct CDR3 sequences, over 35% of them seen only once. Worth noting for this clonotype: Its antigen is still unknown.

From germline, CDR1 is SGHAT and CDR2 FQDESV (reference sequence). This CDR3 has 14 amino acids. Trimming removed 8 bases from V and 3 bases from J; junction bases left unmatched: 7. Findings and caveats of the study: Most thyroid clonotypes with frequency above 0.001 were detected in blood.

V gene TRBV11-1 combines with J gene TRBJ2-5; 9 bases line up with TRBD1. The TCR was taken from a man between 18 and 29 years old with Graves' hyperthyroidism. What was sequenced was blood. This CDR3 is CASPARDREETQYF. The CDR3 coding sequence is TGTGCCAGCCCCGCTCGGGACAGGGAAGAGACCCAGTACTTC.